This T cell receptor beta chain emerged from a study of control samples from healthy donors and cancer patients. Clones were sequenced by immunoSEQ multiplex PCR, and TCRdb holds only the in-frame ones, with some missing. Seen in this sample are around 190,000 clones; the ten most common clones hold about 2.2%. This CDR3 region has 18 residues. Trimming removed 0 bases at V and 0 bases at J, with 12 bases between. Looked up from germline, CDR1 is MNHEY and CDR2 is SMNVEV (reference sequence). The sequencing sample was made of blood. V gene TRBV27 combines with J gene TRBJ2-6; D ambiguous. The source of this sequence is a woman in her twenties or thirties in good health. In nucleotides, the CDR3 is TGTGCCAGCAGTTTATCCGGACGGCCAAGCTCTGGGGCCAACGTCCTGACTTTC. Translating gives CASSLSGRPSSGANVLTF.